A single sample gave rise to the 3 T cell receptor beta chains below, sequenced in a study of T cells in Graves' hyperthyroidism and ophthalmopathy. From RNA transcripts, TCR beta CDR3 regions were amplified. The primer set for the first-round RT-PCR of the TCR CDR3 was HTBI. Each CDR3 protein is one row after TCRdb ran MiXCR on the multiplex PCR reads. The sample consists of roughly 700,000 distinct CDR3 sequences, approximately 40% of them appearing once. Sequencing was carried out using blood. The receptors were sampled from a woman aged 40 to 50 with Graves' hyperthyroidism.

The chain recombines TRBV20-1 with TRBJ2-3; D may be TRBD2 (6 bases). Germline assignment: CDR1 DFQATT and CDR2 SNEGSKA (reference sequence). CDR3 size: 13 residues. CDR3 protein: CSLTTSRTDTQYF. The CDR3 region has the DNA TGCAGCTTAACGACTAGTCGAACAGATACGCAGTATTTT.

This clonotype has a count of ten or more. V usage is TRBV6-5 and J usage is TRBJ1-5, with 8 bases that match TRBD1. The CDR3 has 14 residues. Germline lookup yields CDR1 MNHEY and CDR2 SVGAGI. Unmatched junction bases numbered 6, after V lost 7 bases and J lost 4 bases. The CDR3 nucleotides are TGTGCCAGCACCGGACAGGGCTATAATCAGCCCCAGCATTTT. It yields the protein CASTGQGYNQPQHF.

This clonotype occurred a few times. CDR3 region: CSARDRGVEEKLFF. CDR3 DNA sequence: TGCAGTGCTAGGGATAGGGGGGTTGAGGAAAAACTGTTTTTT. The chain is built from TRBV20-1 and TRBJ1-4, with D perhaps TRBD1 (6 bases). The CDR3 contains 14 residues. Germline CDR1 and CDR2: DFQATT and SNEGSKA (reference sequence). Trimming removed 3 bases from V and 8 bases from J, with 16 bases in between.